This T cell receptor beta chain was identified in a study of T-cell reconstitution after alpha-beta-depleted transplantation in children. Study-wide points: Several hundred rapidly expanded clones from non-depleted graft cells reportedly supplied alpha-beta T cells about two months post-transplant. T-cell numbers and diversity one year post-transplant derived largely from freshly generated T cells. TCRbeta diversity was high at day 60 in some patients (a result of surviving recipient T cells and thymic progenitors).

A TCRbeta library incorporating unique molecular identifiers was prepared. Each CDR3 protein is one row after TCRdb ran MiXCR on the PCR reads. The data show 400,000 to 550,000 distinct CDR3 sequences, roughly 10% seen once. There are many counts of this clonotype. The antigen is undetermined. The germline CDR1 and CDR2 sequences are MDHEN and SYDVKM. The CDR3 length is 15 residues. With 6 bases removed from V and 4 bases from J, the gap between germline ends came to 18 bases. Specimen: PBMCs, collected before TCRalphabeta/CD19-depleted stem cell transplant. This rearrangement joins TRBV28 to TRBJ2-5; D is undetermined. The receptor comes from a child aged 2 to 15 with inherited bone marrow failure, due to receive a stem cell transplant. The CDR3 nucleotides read TGTGCCAGCAGCTTCTTTGGCGGTGGCGGAGAGACCCAGTACTTC. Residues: CASSFFGGGGETQYF.